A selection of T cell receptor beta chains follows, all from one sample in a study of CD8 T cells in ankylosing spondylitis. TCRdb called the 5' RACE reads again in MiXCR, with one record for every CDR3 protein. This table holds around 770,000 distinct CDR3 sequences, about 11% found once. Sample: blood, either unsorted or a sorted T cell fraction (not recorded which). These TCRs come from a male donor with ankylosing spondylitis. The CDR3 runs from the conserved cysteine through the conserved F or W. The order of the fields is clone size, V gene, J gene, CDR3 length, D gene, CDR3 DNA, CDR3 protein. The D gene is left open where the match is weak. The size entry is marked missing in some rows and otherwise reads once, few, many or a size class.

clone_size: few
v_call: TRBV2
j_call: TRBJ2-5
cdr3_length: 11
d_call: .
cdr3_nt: TGTGCCAGCAAGCCCCAAGAGACCCAGTACTTC
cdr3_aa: CASKPQETQYF

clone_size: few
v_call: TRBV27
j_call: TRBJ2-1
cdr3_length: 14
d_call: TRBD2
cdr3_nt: TGTGCCAGCAGTTTCACTAGCGGGACTGGTGAGCAGTTCTTC
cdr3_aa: CASSFTSGTGEQFF

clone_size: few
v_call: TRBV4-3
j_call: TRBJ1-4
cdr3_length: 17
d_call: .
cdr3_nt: TGCGCCAGCAGCCAAGAGTTGGTTCGCAGGGCGGGTGAAAAACTGTTTTTT
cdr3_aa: CASSQELVRRAGEKLFF

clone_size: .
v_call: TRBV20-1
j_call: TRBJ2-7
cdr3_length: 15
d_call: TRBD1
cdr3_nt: TGCAGCCCTGGACAGGGGGCCTCCTCTGATAGGGAGCAGTACTTC
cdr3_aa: CSPGQGASSDREQYF

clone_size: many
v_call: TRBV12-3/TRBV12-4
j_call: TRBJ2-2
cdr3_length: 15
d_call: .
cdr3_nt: TGTGCCAGCAGTTTGGGCAATCCGAACACCGGGGAGCTGTTTTTT
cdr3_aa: CASSLGNPNTGELFF

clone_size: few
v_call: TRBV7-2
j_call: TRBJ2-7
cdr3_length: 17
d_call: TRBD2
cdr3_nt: TGTGCCAGCAGCCCAATGGGGAGCGGGAGAGGCACTTACGAGCAGTACTTC
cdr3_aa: CASSPMGSGRGTYEQYF

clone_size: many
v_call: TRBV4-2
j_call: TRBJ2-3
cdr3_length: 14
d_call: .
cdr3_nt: TGTGCCAGCAGCCAGTCCGCCGGGTTGAATACGCAGTATTTT
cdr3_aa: CASSQSAGLNTQYF

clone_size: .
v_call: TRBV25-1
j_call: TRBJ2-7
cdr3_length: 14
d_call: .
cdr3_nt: TGTGCCAGCAGTGAATCGGCAGAGTACTACGAGCAGTACTTC
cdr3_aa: CASSESAEYYEQYF

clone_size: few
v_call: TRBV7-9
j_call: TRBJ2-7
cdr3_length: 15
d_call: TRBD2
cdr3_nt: TGTGCCAGCAGCACCCTCGGGACTAGCGAATACGAGCAGTACTTC
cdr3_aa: CASSTLGTSEYEQYF

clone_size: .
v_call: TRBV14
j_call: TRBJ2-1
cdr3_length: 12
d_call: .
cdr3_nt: TGTGCCAGCAGCCAAGTAGCAGGGAGGCAGTTCTTC
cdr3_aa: CASSQVAGRQFF

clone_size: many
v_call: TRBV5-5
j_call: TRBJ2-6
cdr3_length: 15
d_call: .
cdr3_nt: TGTGCCAGCAGCTTGGAGGGAACTGGGGCCAACGTCCTGACTTTC
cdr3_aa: CASSLEGTGANVLTF

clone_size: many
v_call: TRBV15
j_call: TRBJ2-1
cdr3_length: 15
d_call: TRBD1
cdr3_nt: TGTGCCACCAGCCCACGGGGACAGTTTGACAATGAGCAGTTCTTC
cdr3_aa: CATSPRGQFDNEQFF

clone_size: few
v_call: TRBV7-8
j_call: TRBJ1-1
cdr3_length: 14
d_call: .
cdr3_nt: TGTGCCAGCAGCTCAGCTATGGGGGGTACTGAAGCTTTCTTT
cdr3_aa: CASSSAMGGTEAFF

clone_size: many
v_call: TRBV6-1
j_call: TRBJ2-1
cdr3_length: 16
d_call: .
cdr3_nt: TGTGCCAGCATTCCCCCCGGGACACCCATCTACAATGAGCAGTTCTTC
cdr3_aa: CASIPPGTPIYNEQFF

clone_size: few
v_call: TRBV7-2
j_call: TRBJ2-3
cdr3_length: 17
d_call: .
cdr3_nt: TGTGCCAGCAGCTTTGCCAGGCCCTTACCTCCCACAGATACGCAGTATTTT
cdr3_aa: CASSFARPLPPTDTQYF

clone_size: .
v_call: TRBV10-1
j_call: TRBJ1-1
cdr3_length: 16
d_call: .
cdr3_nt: TGCGCCAGCAGTGGATCCCAGGGTCGCAATATGGCTGAAGCTTTCTTT
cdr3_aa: CASSGSQGRNMAEAFF

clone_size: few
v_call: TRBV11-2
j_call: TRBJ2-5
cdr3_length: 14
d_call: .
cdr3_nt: TGTGCCAGCAGCTTAGCAGCCTTCAGAGAGACCCAGTACTTC
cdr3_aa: CASSLAAFRETQYF

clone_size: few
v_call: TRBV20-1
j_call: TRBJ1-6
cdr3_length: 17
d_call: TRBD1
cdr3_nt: TGCAGTGCCTTAGCCGGACAGGGTAATTTCGGTAATTCACCCCTCCACTTT
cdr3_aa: CSALAGQGNFGNSPLHF

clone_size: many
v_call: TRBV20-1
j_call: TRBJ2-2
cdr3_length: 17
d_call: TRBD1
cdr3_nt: TGCAGTGCTAGAGACGGCACAGGGGCCACTGTCACCGGGGAGCTGTTTTTT
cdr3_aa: CSARDGTGATVTGELFF

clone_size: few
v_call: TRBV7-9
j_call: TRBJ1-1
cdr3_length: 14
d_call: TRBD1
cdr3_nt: TGTGCCAGCAGGTTCGGACAGGGGGGACCTGAAGCTTTCTTT
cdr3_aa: CASRFGQGGPEAFF

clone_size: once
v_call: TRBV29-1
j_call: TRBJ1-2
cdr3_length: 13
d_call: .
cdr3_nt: TGCAGCGGAAACATAGGGGGGAACTATGGCTACACCTTC
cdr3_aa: CSGNIGGNYGYTF

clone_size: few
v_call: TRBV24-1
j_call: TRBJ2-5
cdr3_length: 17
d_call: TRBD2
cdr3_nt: TGTGCCACCAGTGACAAGTTAGCGGGGGGGTTTCAAGAGACCCAGTACTTC
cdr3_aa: CATSDKLAGGFQETQYF

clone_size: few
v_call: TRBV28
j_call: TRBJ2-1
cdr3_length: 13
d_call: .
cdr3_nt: TGTGCCAGCCACGAGGATCTCTACAATGAGCAGTTCTTC
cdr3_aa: CASHEDLYNEQFF

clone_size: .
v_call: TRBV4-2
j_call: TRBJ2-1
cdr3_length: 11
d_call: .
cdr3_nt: TGTGCCAGCAGCCGGGACCTAGGCATGTTCTTC
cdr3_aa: CASSRDLGMFF

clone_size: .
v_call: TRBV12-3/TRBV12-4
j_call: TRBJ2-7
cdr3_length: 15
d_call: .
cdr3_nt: TGTGCCAGCAGCCTCAGTTCCTTGGGATCCTACGAGCAGTACTTC
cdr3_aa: CASSLSSLGSYEQYF

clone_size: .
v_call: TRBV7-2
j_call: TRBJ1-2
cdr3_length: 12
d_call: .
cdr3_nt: TGTGCCAGCCCCCGTGGCGGCTATGGCTACACCTTC
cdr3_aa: CASPRGGYGYTF

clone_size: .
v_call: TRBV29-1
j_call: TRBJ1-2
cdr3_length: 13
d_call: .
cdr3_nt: TGCAGCGTCGGGGGGCGGCTAAACTATGGCTACACCTTC
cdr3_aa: CSVGGRLNYGYTF

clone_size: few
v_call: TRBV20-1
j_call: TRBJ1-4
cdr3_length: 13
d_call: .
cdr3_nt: TGCAGTGCCGGGGAAGTATGGCGCGAAAAACTGTTTTTT
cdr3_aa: CSAGEVWREKLFF

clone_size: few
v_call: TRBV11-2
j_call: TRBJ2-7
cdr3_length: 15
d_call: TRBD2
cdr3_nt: TGTGCCAGCAGTCTAGGACTAGCGGGAGAGTACGAGCAGTACTTC
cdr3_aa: CASSLGLAGEYEQYF

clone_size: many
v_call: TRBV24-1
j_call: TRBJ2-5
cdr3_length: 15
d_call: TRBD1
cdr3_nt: TGTGCCACCAGTGATCCAGACAGGGGAAAAGAGACCCAGTACTTC
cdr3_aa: CATSDPDRGKETQYF

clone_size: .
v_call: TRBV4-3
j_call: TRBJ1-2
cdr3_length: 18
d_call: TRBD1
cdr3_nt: TGCGCCAGCAGCCAAGACCTCCGGCCTTACAGGGGAACCTATGGCTACACCTTC
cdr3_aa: CASSQDLRPYRGTYGYTF

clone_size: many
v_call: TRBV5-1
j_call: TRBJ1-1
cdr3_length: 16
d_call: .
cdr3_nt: TGCGCCAGCAGCTTGAGTGTCGGCGGAACGGCCACTGAAGCTTTCTTT
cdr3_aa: CASSLSVGGTATEAFF

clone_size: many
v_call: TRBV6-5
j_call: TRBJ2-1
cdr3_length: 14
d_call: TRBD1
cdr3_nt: TGTGCCAGCAGTTACCGAACAGGGGGCAATGAGCAGTTCTTC
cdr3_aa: CASSYRTGGNEQFF

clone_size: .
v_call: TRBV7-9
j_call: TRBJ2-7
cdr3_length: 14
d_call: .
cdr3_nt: TGTGCCAGCAGCTTTCGGGCGAGCTCCTACGAGCAGTACTTC
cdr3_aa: CASSFRASSYEQYF

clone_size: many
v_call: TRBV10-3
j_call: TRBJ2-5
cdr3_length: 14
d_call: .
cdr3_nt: TGTGCCATCAGTGAGTCGAGAGGGTTGGAGACCCAGTACTTC
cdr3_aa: CAISESRGLETQYF

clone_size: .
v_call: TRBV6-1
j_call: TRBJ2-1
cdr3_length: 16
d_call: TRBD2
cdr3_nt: TGTGCCAGCAGTGCGGGGGGTCTACCCACTTACAATGAGCAGTTCTTC
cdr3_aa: CASSAGGLPTYNEQFF

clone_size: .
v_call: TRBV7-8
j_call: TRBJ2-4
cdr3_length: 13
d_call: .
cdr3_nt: TGTGCCAGCAGCTTGGGGCTCAAAAACATTCAGTACTTC
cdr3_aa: CASSLGLKNIQYF

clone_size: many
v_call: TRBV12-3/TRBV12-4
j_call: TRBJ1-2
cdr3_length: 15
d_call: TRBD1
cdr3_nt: TGTGCCAGCAGTCCCCAGGGGGTCCGCGCGAGAGGCTACACCTTC
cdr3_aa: CASSPQGVRARGYTF

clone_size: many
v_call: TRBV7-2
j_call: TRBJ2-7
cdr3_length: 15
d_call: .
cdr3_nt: TGTGCCAGCAGCCTTAGAGGGGGAGGATACGACGAGCAGTACTTC
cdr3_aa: CASSLRGGGYDEQYF

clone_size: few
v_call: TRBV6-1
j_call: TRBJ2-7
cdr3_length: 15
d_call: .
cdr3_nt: TGTGCCAGCAGTACCCCCAGCGGCAGATTCTACGAGCAGTACTTC
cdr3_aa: CASSTPSGRFYEQYF

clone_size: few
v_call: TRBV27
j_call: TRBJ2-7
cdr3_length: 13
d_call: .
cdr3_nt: TGTGCCAGCCTAGGACAGAGCTCATACGAGCAGTACTTC
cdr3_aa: CASLGQSSYEQYF

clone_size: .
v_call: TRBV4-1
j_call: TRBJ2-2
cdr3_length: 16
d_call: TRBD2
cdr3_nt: TGCGCCAGCAGCTGGAGCGGGAGTAGGGACACCGGGGAGCTGTTTTTT
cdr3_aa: CASSWSGSRDTGELFF

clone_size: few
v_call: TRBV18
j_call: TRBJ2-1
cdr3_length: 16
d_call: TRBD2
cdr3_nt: TGTGCCAGCTCACCCCTGGGACTAGCAGACGTCGGTGAGCAGTTCTTC
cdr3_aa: CASSPLGLADVGEQFF

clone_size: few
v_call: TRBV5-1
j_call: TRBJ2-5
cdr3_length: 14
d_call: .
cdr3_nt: TGCGCCAGCAGCTTGGAGGCCAGGGACGAGACCCAGTACTTC
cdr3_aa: CASSLEARDETQYF

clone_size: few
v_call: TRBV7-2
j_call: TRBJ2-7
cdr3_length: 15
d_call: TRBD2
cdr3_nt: TGTGCCAGCAGCTCCGACAGCGGGAGGGGCTACGAGCAGTACTTC
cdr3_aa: CASSSDSGRGYEQYF

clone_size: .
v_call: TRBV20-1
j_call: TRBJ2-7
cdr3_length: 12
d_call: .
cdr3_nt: TGCAGCTCCCCAGGGGAAACCTACGAGCAGTACTTC
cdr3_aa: CSSPGETYEQYF

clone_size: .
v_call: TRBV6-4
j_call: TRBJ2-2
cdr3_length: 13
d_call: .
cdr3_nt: TGTGCCAGCAAAGGACAGCCCACCGGGGAGCTGTTTTTT
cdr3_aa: CASKGQPTGELFF

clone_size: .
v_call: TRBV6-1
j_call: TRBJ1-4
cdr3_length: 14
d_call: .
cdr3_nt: TGTGCCAGCAGTGAAGGGGCAGGGAAGGAAAAACTGTTTTTT
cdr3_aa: CASSEGAGKEKLFF

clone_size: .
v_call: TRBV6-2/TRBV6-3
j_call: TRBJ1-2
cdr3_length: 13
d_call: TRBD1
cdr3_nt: TGTGCCAGCAACGTACAGGGGCTGGGCGGCTACACCTTC
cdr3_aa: CASNVQGLGGYTF

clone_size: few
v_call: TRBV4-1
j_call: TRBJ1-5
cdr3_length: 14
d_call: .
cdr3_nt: TGCGCCAGCAGCCATACTAATGGCGGACAGCCCCAGCATTTT
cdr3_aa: CASSHTNGGQPQHF

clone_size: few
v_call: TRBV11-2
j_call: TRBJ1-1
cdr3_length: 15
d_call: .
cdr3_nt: TGTGCCAGCAGCTTCCCCGGGACGTCGAACACTGAAGCTTTCTTT
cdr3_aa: CASSFPGTSNTEAFF

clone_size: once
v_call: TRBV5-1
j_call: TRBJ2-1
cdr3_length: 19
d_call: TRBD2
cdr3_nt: TGCGCCAGCAGCTCGGGACTAGCGGGGGGCCGGGCGCCCTACAATGAGCAGTTCTTC
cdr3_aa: CASSSGLAGGRAPYNEQFF

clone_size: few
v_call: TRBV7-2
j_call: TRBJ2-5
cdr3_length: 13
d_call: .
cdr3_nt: TGTGCCAGCAGCTTAGGGGCAGGACAGACCCAGTACTTC
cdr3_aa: CASSLGAGQTQYF

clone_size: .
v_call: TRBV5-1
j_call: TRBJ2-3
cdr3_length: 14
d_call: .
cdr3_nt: TGCGCCAGCAGCACGGACCCTAATACAGATACGCAGTATTTT
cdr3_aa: CASSTDPNTDTQYF

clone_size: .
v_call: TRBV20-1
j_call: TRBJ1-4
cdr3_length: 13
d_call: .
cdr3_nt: TGCAGTGCCGAACTACCGGGCCGAGAAAAACTGTTTTTT
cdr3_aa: CSAELPGREKLFF

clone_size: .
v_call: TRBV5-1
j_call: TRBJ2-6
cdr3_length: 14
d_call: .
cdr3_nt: TGCGCCAGCAGTCAAACCTCTGGGGCCAACGTCCTGACTTTC
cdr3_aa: CASSQTSGANVLTF

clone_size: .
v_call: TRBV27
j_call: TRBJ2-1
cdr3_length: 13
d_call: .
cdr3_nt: TGTGCCAGCAGTTTGGGCCGGGACCAGCAACAGTGCTTC
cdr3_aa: CASSLGRDQQQCF